This T cell receptor beta chain was profiled in a study of neurological immune-mediated disorders. Unsorted libraries were prepared from 2 million PBMCs held at -80 C. General study points: Clinical features showed no association with the multiple sclerosis repertoire cluster, and MRI features showed none either.

This CDR3 is 19 amino acids long. Germline V gives CDR1 SGDLS, CDR2 YYNGEE. Trimming at V came to 0 bases and at J to 0 bases, leaving 12 bases not matched to a gene. This clonotype has a count of ten or more. What it binds is unknown. TCRdb reanalysed the 5' RACE reads using MiXCR and keeps one entry per CDR3 protein. This table holds fewer than 90,000 distinct CDR3 sequences, 5.2% found once. The receptor comes from a young man with multiple sclerosis. Sequencing was done on a sample of PBMCs. The chain joins TRBV9 to TRBJ2-3; 8 nucleotides line up with TRBD2. The CDR3 loop reads CASSVEEGTRYLSTDTQYF. Written as DNA, the CDR3 is TGTGCCAGCAGCGTAGAAGAGGGGACTAGATATTTGAGCACAGATACGCAGTATTTT.